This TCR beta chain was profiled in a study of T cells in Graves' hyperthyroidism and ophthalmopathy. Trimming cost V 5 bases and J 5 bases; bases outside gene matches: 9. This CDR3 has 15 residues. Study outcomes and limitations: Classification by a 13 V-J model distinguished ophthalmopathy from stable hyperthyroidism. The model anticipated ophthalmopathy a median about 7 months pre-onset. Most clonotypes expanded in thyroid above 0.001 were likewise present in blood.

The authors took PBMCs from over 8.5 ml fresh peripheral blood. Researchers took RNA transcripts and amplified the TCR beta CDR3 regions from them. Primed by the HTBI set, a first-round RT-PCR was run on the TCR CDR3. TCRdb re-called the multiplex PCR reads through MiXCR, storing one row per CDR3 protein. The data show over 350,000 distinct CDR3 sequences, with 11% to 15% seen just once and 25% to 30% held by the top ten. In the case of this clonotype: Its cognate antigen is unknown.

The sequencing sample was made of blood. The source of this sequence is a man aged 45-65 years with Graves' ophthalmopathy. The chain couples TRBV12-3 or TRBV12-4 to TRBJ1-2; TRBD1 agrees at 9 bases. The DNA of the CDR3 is TGTGCCAGCAGTCGAAGTACAGGGGGCGCTTATGGCTACACCTTC. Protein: CASSRSTGGAYGYTF.